This record concerns one TCR beta chain sequence. A single base separates this from a much larger clone, so it may be a read error. CDR3 length: 11 amino acids. V lost 7 bases and J lost 9, with 10 bases in between. CDR1 is MNHNS and CDR2 is SASEGT in the germline V gene. TCRdb ran MiXCR on the PCR reads and lists one entry per CDR3 protein. The top ten hold about 0.84% of the sample, which has some 580,000 distinct CDR3 sequences, about 25% seen once. This specimen belongs to a study of molecular identifiers for immune sequencing clone quantification. The source material was naive CD8+ T cells from blood, with Jurkat cell RNA spiked in. Subset denoted: FACS-sorted CD8+CD4-CCR7+CD45RA+ naive T cells. The chain links TRBV6-1 to TRBJ2-1, with D unclear. The TCR was taken from a human donor in good health. Some libraries in this study had Jurkat cell RNA spiked in. The CDR3 DNA reads TGTGCCAGCATAACTCTCGGTGAGCAGTTCTTC. Translation gives CASITLGEQFF.